This TCR beta chain was profiled in a study of PD-1 blockade in mismatch repair-deficient tumors. Study as a whole: Patients had about 13 mismatch repair-deficient cancer types and were previously treated and progressing. Study results and limitations: Tumor-resident clones, often undetectable pretreatment in blood, expanded then contracted after pembrolizumab.

The data were produced by immunoSEQ multiplex PCR, yet TCRdb's version contains in-frame clones alone and is incomplete. The data hold 80,000 to 130,000 clones, with 70% to 85% observed a single time. The CDR3 extends over 13 amino acids. The ends were cut back, 0 bases at V and 3 bases at J, with 8 bases in the middle. Germline V gene lookup returns CDR1 GTSNPN and CDR2 SVGIG (reference sequence). As to this clone: Antigen: not known.

PCR or immunohistochemistry showed mismatch repair deficiency in every enrolled patient. A few pembrolizumab responders had their TCRs sequenced. The chain carries TRBV30 and TRBJ2-5; TRBD2 might be the D (6 bases). Sequencing was performed on peripheral blood, taken about 36 weeks after starting pembrolizumab. The TCR was taken from an adult with mismatch repair-deficient cancer. CDR3 nucleotides: TGTGCCTGGAGTGTTGGCGGGGAAGAGACCCAGTACTTC. As protein: CAWSVGGEETQYF.